This T cell receptor beta chain was captured by sequencing in a study of CD8 T cells in Susac syndrome. A quantity of about 0.5 to 1 ug RNA underwent reverse transcription using random hexamers. A single record per CDR3 protein comes from TCRdb applying MiXCR to the immunoSEQ multiplex PCR reads. This table holds under 200,000 distinct CDR3 sequences, approximately 94% found once. TCR beta sequencing was performed on blood CD8+ and CD4+ T cells. Sequencing used CD4+ T cells from PBMCs. This sequence was found in a human donor with Susac syndrome.

The CDR3, as DNA: TGCAGCGGGAGGACCGACTACGAGCAGTACTTC. Its protein is CSGRTDYEQYF. This chain joins TRBV29-1 and TRBJ2-7; a weak D match, TRBD2 (5 bases). Germline CDR1 is SQVTM and CDR2 is ANQGSEA. Between the trimmed V and J ends, which lost 7 bases and 3 bases, there was a span of 10 bases. This CDR3 is built from 11 residues.